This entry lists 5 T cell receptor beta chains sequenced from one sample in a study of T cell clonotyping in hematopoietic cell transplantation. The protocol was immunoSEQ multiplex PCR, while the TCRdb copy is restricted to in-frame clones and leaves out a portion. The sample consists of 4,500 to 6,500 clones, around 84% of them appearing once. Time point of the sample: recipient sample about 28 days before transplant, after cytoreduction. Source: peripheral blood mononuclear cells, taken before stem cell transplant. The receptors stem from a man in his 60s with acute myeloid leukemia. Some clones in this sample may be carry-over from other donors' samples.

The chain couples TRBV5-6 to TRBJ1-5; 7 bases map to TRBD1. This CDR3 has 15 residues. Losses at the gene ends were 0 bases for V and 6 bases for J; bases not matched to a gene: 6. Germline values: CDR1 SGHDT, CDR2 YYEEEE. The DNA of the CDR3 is TGTGCCAGCAGCTTGGGACAGGGTTGGAGTCAGCCCCAGCATTTT. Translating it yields CASSLGQGWSQPQHF.

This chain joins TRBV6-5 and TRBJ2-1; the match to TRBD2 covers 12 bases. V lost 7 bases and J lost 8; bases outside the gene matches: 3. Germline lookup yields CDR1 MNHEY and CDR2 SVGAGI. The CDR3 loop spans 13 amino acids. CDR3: CASKLAGGYEQFF. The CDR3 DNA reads TGTGCCAGCAAACTAGCGGGAGGATATGAGCAGTTCTTC.

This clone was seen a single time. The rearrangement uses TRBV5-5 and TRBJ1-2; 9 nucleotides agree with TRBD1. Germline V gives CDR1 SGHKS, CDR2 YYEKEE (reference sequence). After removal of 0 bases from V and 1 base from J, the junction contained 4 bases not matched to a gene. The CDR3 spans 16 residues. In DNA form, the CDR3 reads TGTGCCAGCAGCTTGGCCCCGACAGGGGGTAACTATGGCTACACCTTC. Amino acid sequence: CASSLAPTGGNYGYTF.

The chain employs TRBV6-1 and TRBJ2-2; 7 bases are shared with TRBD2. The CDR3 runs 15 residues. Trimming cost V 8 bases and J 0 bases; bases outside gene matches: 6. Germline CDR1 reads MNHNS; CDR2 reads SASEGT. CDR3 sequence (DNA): TGTGCCAGCCGGGGCGGGAGCGCGAACACCGGGGAGCTGTTTTTT. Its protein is CASRGGSANTGELFF.

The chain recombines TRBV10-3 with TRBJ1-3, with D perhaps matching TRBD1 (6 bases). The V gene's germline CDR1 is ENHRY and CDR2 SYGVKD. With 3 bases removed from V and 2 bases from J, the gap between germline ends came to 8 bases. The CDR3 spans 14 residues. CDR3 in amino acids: CAISEGTTGNTIYF. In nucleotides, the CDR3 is TGTGCCATCAGTGAAGGGACAACTGGAAACACCATATATTTT.